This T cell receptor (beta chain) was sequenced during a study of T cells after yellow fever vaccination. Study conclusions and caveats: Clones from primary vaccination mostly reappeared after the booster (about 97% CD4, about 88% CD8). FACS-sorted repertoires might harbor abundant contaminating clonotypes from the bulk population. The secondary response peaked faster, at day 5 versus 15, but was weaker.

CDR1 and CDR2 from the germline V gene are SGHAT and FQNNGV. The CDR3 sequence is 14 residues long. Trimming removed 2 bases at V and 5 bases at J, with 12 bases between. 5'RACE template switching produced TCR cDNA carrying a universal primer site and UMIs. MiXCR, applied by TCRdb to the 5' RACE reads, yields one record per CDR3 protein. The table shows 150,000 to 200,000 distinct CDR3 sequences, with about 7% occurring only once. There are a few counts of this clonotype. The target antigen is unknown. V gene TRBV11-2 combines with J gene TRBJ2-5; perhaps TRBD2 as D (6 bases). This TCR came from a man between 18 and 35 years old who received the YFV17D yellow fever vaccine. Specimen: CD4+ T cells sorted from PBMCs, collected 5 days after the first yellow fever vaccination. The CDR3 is CASSLHRGSETQYF. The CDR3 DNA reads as TGTGCCAGCAGCTTACATCGGGGGTCGGAGACCCAGTACTTC.